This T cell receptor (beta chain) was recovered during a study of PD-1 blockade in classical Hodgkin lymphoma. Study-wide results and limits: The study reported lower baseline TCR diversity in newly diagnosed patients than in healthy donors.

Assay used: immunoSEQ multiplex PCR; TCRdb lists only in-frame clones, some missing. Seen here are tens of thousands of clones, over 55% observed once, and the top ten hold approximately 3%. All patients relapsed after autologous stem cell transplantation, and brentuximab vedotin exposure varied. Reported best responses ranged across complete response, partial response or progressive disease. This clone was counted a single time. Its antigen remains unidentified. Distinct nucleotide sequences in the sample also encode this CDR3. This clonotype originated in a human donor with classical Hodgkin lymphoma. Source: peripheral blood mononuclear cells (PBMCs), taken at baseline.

The CDR3 loop reads CASSLLAEGTDTQYF. The CDR3 nucleotides are TGTGCCAGCAGCCTTCTGGCGGAGGGCACAGATACGCAGTATTTT. V gene TRBV6-5 combines with J gene TRBJ2-3, with D perhaps TRBD2 (5 bases). V lost 6 bases and J 1 base, leaving 14 bases between the germline ends. The germline V gene has CDR1 MNHEY and CDR2 SVGAGI. The CDR3 loop spans 15 amino acids.